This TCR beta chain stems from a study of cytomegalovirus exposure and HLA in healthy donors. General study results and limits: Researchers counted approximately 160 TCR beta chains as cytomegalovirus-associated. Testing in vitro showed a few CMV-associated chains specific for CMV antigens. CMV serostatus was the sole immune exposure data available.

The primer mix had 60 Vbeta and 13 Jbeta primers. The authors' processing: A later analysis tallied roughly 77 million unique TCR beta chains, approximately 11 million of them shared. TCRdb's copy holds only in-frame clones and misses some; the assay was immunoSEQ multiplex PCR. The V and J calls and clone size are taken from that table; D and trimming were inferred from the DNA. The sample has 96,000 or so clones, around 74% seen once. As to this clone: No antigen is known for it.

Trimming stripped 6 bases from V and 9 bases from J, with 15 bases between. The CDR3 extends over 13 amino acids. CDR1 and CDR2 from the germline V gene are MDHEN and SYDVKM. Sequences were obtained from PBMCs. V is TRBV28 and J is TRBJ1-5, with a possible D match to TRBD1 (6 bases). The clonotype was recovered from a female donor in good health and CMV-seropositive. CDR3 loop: CASSPGAWRPQHF. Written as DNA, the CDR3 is TGTGCCAGCAGCCCAGGGGCGTGGAGGCCCCAGCATTTT.